This T cell receptor beta chain was captured by sequencing in a study of immune cell composition in non-small cell lung cancer. The overall study: Most cases were lung adenocarcinoma or squamous cell carcinoma. Regarding the study as a whole: Clones >0.5% enriched in tumour were rarer in adenocarcinoma (about 35%) than squamous (around 75%). In adenocarcinoma, maximal tumour-associated clone frequency tracked TIL tumour reactivity.

Normal lung sampling was at least 3 cm from the tumour, as distant as possible. This clone was seen a single time. Its antigen is undetermined. Repertoires were generated with immunoSEQ multiplex PCR, while TCRdb's copy carries only in-frame clones and drops some. The data contain 6,400 or so clones, approximately 71% of them singletons. Sequencing was done on a sample of non-adjacent lung tissue. The sequence was obtained from a human donor with non-small cell lung cancer.

Here the CDR3 reads CASSLEQVGSYEQYF. CDR3 DNA: TGTGCCAGCAGCTTAGAACAGGTTGGCTCCTACGAGCAGTACTTC. The V gene is TRBV7-9, the J gene TRBJ2-7; D might be TRBD1 (5 bases). Germline V gene lookup returns CDR1 SEHNR and CDR2 FQNEAQ (reference sequence). The V and J ends lost 1 base and 0 bases respectively, with 10 bases between them. The CDR3 loop spans 15 amino acids.